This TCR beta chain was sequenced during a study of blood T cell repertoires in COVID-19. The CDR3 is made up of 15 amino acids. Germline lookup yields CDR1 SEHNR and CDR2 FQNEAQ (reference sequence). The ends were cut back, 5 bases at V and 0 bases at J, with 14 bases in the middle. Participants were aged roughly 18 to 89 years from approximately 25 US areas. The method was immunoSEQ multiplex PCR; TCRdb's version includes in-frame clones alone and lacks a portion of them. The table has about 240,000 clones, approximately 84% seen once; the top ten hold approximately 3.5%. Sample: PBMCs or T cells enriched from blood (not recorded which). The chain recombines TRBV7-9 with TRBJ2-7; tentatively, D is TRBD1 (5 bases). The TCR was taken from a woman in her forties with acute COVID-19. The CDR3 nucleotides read TGTGCCAGCAGCCGAACAGGACCCAGCTCCTACGAGCAGTACTTC. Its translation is CASSRTGPSSYEQYF.